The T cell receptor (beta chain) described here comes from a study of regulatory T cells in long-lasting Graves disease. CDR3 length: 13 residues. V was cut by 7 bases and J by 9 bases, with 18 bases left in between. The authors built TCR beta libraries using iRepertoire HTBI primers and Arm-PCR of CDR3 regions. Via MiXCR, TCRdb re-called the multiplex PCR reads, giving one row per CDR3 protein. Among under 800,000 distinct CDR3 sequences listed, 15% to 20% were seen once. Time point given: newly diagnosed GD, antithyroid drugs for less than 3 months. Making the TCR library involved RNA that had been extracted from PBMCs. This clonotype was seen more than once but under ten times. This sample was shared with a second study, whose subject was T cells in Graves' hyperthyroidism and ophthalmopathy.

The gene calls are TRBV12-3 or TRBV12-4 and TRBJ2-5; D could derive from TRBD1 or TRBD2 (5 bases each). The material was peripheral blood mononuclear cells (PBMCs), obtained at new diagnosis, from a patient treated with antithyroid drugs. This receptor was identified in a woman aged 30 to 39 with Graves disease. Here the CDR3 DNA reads TGTGCCAGCAAGTTAGGAGGACCAGGGCCCCAGTACTTC. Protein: CASKLGGPGPQYF.